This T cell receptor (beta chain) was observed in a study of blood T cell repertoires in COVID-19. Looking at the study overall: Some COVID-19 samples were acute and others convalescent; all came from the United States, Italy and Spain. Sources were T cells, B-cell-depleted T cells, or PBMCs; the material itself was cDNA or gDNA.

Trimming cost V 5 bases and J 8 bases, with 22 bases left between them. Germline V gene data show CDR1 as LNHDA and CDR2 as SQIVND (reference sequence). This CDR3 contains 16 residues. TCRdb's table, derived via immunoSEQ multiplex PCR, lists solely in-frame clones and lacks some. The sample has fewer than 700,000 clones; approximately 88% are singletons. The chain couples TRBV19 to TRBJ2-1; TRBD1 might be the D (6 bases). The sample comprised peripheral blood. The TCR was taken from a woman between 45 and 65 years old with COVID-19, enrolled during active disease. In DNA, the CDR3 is TGTGCCAGTAGTCAACCCGGGACACCCGGTTCGGATGAGCAGTTCTTC. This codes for CASSQPGTPGSDEQFF.